This T cell receptor beta chain was found in a study of immune evolution from preneoplasia to lung adenocarcinoma (dated by TCRdb to 2020 to 2022). Notes on the research overall: HLA loss of heterozygosity was found in roughly 7% of AIS, about 14% of MIA and less than 35% of ADC lesions, and in no AAH lesions. Sample size was determined by specimen availability and not by a prior power calculation. POLYSOLVER was used to infer Class I HLA alleles from exome data, while LOHHLA was used to detect allele-specific HLA loss. The overall cohort comprised under 70 patients with pulmonary nodules who underwent surgical resection. TCR sequencing data were obtained from under 60 patients. The study combined immune gene expression, TCR sequencing and multiplex immunofluorescence to profile immune contexture across lung adenocarcinoma precursors and invasive adenocarcinoma. According to the study, 80 to 130 samples were used for TCR sequencing. Resected precursor lesions (AAH, AIS, MIA) and invasive adenocarcinomas were compared with paired morphologically normal lung tissue. Whole exome sequencing and methylation data from the same cohort of nodules were integrated with the immune data. Summary of the overall study and its limitations: Clonality was highest in normal lung, while later-stage lesions appeared to have lower clonality but higher T cell density and diversity. The highest top T cell clone frequencies were observed in normal lung, and a progressive decrease in top T cell clone frequencies appeared to occur from AAH through AIS, MIA and invasive adenocarcinoma. All patients were from Japan and China, so applicability to Western populations was uncertain. The findings reflected association rather than direct causation, and larger cohorts with long-term follow-up and longitudinal biopsies were considered necessary. T cell clonality was highest in KRAS-mutant nodules compared with EGFR-mutant or double wild-type lesions.

Via the germline V gene, CDR1 is SGHTA and CDR2 FQGNSA. The CDR3 contains 14 residues, cysteine and phenylalanine counted. Of the read, only the CDR3 DNA is kept; its 42 bases are in frame from base 1. Trimming leaves V shorter by 5 bases and J shorter by 4 bases, with the junction holding 3 bases beyond the gene matches. Between the mid-2010s and the late 2010s, the patients underwent resection in either Japan or China. The histologic diagnosis of each case was independently confirmed on H&E slides by two lung cancer pathologists. Premalignant or tumor cells were enriched for nucleic acid extraction by macro-dissection performed after pathologic assessment. DNA was isolated from FFPE tissue using the AllPrep DNA/RNA FFPE Kit. The immunoSEQ hsTCRbeta Kit was used to sequence TCR beta CDR3 regions from DNA. In the authors' own workflow: TCR sequencing data were analysed with the ImmunoSEQ Analyzer. T cell clonality was calculated on productive rearrangements as 1 minus Pielou's evenness. The inverse Simpson index, applied to productive templates, was used to measure T cell diversity. T cell density was defined as TCR beta template counts normalized to usable DNA, with usable DNA estimated by amplification and sequencing of housekeeping genes. TCR metrics were compared across histologic stages using two-sided Kruskal-Wallis tests. TCRdb mirrors the immuneACCESS table, restricted to in-frame sequences. Some clones are absent from its copies; in checked studies, under half trace to an unresolved V gene, and the reason for the others is unknown. Clonal size and the V and J genes are those of that table, whereas D and trimming came from the DNA. Recorded for this sample are fewer than 4,500 clones; roughly 80% of them occurred a single time. Roughly a sixth of the sample is in the top ten clones.

A remark on this clone: There is no known antigen for this receptor. No base qualities exist here, and no much larger clone lies one base off it.

The sequence derives from a person aged 60 to 80 with lung adenocarcinoma. The rearranged segments are TRBV7-2 and TRBJ2-2; 8 junctional bases match TRBD1. Sequenced input: FFPE minimally invasive lung adenocarcinoma tissue. The cell subset or site label corresponds to: micro-invasive lung adenocarcinoma (MIA). The sequenced DNA is TGTGCCAGCAGCCAAACAGGGGGCACCGGGGAGCTGTTTTTT. Translated, it reads CASSQTGGTGELFF. With the rest looked up from the reference TRBV7-2 and TRBJ2-2 genes rather than sequenced, the full variable domain is GAGVSQSPSNKVTEKGKDVELRCDPISGHTALYWYRQSLGQGLEFLIYFQGNSAPDKSGLPSDRFSAERTGGSVSTLTIQRTQQEDSAVYLCASSQTGGTGELFFGEGSRLTVL.